A single sample is the source of the 24 T cell receptor beta chains below, sequenced in a study of T cells in Graves' hyperthyroidism and ophthalmopathy. Authors of the study amplified TCR beta CDR3 regions from RNA transcripts. First-round RT-PCR targeting the TCR CDR3 was performed with the HTBI primer set. One entry per CDR3 protein results from TCRdb running MiXCR on the multiplex PCR reads. The repertoire holds 380,000 or so distinct CDR3 sequences, with over 15% as singletons. The sequenced sample was blood. Source of these receptors: a woman younger than 35 with Graves' hyperthyroidism.

This clonotype was seen only a few times. CDR3 amino acids: CASSLLPGIVGSYEQYF. CDR3 nucleotide sequence: TGCGCCAGCAGCCTCCTCCCCGGAATAGTCGGCTCCTACGAGCAGTACTTC. The rearrangement links TRBV4-1 to TRBJ2-7; unclear D gene. V was pared by 4 bases and J by 0 bases, with 19 bases between. Germline CDR1 MGHRA, CDR2 YSYEKL. The CDR3 is 17 amino acids.

This clonotype was found many times. The chain recombines TRBV12-3 or TRBV12-4 with TRBJ2-3; unclear D gene. The CDR3 is made up of 12 amino acids. The V gene lost 6 bases and the J gene lost 8 bases, with 12 bases spanning the gap. The CDR3 nucleotides are TGTGCCAGCAGCGGGCGAGATCTTACGCAGTATTTT. It specifies CASSGRDLTQYF.

Regarding this clonotype: A much larger clone differs by one base, so this may be a read error. This rearrangement joins TRBV14 to TRBJ2-5, with TRBD2 identical over 9 bases. CDR1 is SGHDN and CDR2 is FVKESK in the germline V gene. The CDR3 runs 15 residues. In DNA, the CDR3 is TGTGCCAGCAGCCGAGGCGGGGGGGGACAAGAGGCCCAGTACTTC. Amino acid sequence: CASSRGGGGQEAQYF.

This clonotype is labeled medium-sized (0.01 to 0.1%). The junction shows a germline mismatch at one end, possibly a read error. The chain joins TRBV6-1 to TRBJ1-1, with a possible D match to TRBD1 (5 bases). The V gene's germline CDR1 is MNHNS and CDR2 SASEGT. The CDR3 extends over 13 amino acids. The DNA of the CDR3 is TGTGCCAGCAGTGAATCAGGGAACTCTGAAGCTTTCTTT. Protein: CASSESGNSEAFF.

The genes are TRBV19 and TRBJ2-3; D is perhaps TRBD1 (6 bases). The V and J ends lost 4 bases and 2 bases respectively, with 13 bases between them. This CDR3 region has 15 residues. Germline V gene data show CDR1 as LNHDA and CDR2 as SQIVND (reference sequence). The CDR3 DNA is TGTGCCAGTAGTACGAGCAGGGGATCCACAGATACGCAGTATTTT. Amino acid sequence: CASSTSRGSTDTQYF.

This chain joins TRBV18 and TRBJ2-5; 9 bases match TRBD2. This CDR3 contains 15 residues. V trimming: 3 bases; J trimming: 4 bases; junction bases outside the gene matches: 6. The V gene's germline CDR1 is KGHSH and CDR2 LQKENI. CDR3 in amino acids: CASSPRAGGRETQYF. The CDR3 DNA is TGTGCCAGCTCACCGCGAGCGGGGGGCCGAGAGACCCAGTACTTC.

The chain couples TRBV6-1 to TRBJ2-7, with 7 bases identical to TRBD1. V dropped 5 bases and J dropped 2; count of bases not matched to a gene: 3. CDR1 and CDR2 (germline): MNHNS, SASEGT. This CDR3 has 13 residues. For the CDR3, the DNA is TGTGCCAGCAGTACGGGGACAGCCTACGAGCAGTACTTC. Amino acid sequence: CASSTGTAYEQYF.

With regard to this clonotype: Germline is not matched at one junction end, which may reflect a read error. The chain joins TRBV24-1 to TRBJ1-1; D might be TRBD1 (6 bases). Germline CDR1 KGHDR, CDR2 SFDVKD. This CDR3 region has 15 residues. The chain's CDR3 is CATSEGGLRNTDAFF. The DNA of the CDR3 is TGTGCCACCAGTGAAGGGGGACTGAGGAACACTGATGCTTTCTTT.

This clonotype has only a few counts. This rearrangement joins TRBV12-3 or TRBV12-4 to TRBJ1-1; D unresolved. The CDR3 has 14 residues. V lost 1 base to trimming and J lost 7 bases, with 13 bases between them. The CDR3 DNA follows: TGTGCCAGCAGTTTAGGCAGGAGAAATGTTGAAGCTTTCTTT. Its protein is CASSLGRRNVEAFF.

This clonotype was recorded at least ten times. V gene TRBV30 combines with J gene TRBJ1-6, with TRBD1 as a possible D gene (5 bases). The CDR3 sequence is 15 residues long. Per germline, CDR1 GTSNPN and CDR2 SVGIG (reference sequence). The ends were cut back, 4 bases at V and 9 bases at J, with 19 bases in the middle. CDR3 bases: TGTGCCTGGAAGAGAGAGGGGATAGTCAGTTCACCCCTCCACTTT. It codes for CAWKREGIVSSPLHF. The full variable domain, its missing parts supplied by reference TRBV30 and TRBJ1-6, is SQTIHQWPATLVQPVGSPLSLECTVEGTSNPNLYWYRQAAGRGLQLLFYSVGIGQISSEVPQNLSASRPQDRQFILSSKKLLLSDSGFYLCAWKREGIVSSPLHFGNGTRLTVT.

There are many counts of this clonotype. The chain couples TRBV6-2 or TRBV6-3 to TRBJ2-4, with 7 nucleotides matching TRBD1. Germline V gene data show CDR1 as MNHEY and CDR2 as SVGEGT. CDR3 length equals 14 residues. Germline trimming cut 7 bases from V and 9 bases from J; bases unmatched to any gene: 12. The chain's CDR3 is CASNRGGAGAIQYF. Here the CDR3 DNA reads TGTGCCAGCAACAGAGGGGGCGCAGGGGCCATTCAGTACTTC.

Many counts were recorded for this clonotype. This sequence joins TRBV11-2 and TRBJ2-3, with TRBD1 matching over 9 bases. The J segment lost 4 bases and the V segment lost 6 bases, leaving 5 bases of the junction unmatched. Germline loops: CDR1 SGHAT, CDR2 FQNNGV. The length of the CDR3 is 14 residues. The CDR3: CASRWTGAADTQYF. In DNA form, the CDR3 reads TGTGCCAGCAGGTGGACAGGGGCCGCAGATACGCAGTATTTT. Together with reference TRBV11-2 and TRBJ2-3, the CDR3 gives the full variable domain: EAGVAQSPRYKIIEKRQSVAFWCNPISGHATLYWYQQILGQGPKLLIQFQNNGVVDDSQLPKDRFSAERLKGVDSTLKIQPAKLEDSAVYLCASRWTGAADTQYFGPGTRLTVL.

This clonotype was detected ten times or more. The chain carries TRBV28 and TRBJ2-7; 9 nucleotides agree with TRBD1. This CDR3 contains 15 residues. The germline V gene encodes CDR1 MDHEN and CDR2 SYDVKM. V lost 7 bases to trimming and J lost 5 bases; unmatched junction nucleotides: 12. The CDR3 DNA reads as TGTGCCAGCACCATTGCTGGGACAGGGAAACACGAGCAGTACTTC. This encodes CASTIAGTGKHEQYF.

This sequence joins TRBV9 and TRBJ2-5; TRBD2 agrees at 11 bases. Germline V gene sequence: CDR1 SGDLS, CDR2 YYNGEE. After removal of 3 bases from V and 2 bases from J, the junction contained 9 bases not matched to a gene. This CDR3 is built from 17 residues. The CDR3 bases are TGTGCCAGCAGCGAATCCCCGGCTAGCGGGGGGCAAGAGACCCAGTACTTC. This encodes CASSESPASGGQETQYF.

This clonotype was observed many times. The chain is built from TRBV18 and TRBJ1-1; no clear D. The CDR3 contains 14 residues. V gave up 6 bases and J gave up 4 bases, with 15 bases separating them. Germline V gene data show CDR1 as KGHSH and CDR2 as LQKENI. Here the CDR3 reads CASSPDVVGTEAFF. The CDR3 region has the DNA TGTGCCAGCTCCCCCGATGTGGTAGGCACTGAAGCTTTCTTT.

This clonotype was seen many times. V gene TRBV5-1 combines with J gene TRBJ1-2; no clear D. This CDR3 has 15 residues. The V gene's germline CDR1 is SGHRS and CDR2 YFSETQ. With 1 base removed from V and 7 bases from J, the gap between germline ends came to 17 bases. The CDR3 region has the DNA TGCGCCAGCAGCTTGTCGGCCGTCGAGACTAGTGGCTACACCTTC. Residues: CASSLSAVETSGYTF.

For this clonotype: Mismatch with germline at one junction end may stem from a read error. The rearrangement uses TRBV28 and TRBJ2-7, with a weak D call TRBD2 (6 bases). This CDR3 has 14 amino acids. From germline, CDR1 is MDHEN and CDR2 SYDVKM. CDR3 DNA: TGTGCCAGCAACACGGGACTGGGGGTCTACGATCAGTACTTC. Translating it yields CASNTGLGVYDQYF.

This clonotype was recorded many times. The chain links TRBV9 to TRBJ1-1, with D uncertain. This CDR3 comprises 13 residues. Germline V gene data show CDR1 as SGDLS and CDR2 as YYNGEE. V was shortened by 0 bases and J by 3 bases, with 6 bases between the two germline ends. DNA of the CDR3: TGTGCCAGCAGCGTAGGGAGGTACACTGAAGCTTTCTTT. Amino acids: CASSVGRYTEAFF.

This clonotype was observed at least ten times. The chain links TRBV10-2 to TRBJ1-2; unclear D gene. Looked up from germline, CDR1 is WSHSY and CDR2 is SAAADI. The CDR3 has 13 amino acids. The ends were cut back, 2 bases at V and 4 bases at J, with 8 bases in the middle. The CDR3 protein is CASSEAGSYGYTF. In nucleotides, the CDR3 is TGCGCCAGCAGTGAGGCGGGATCCTATGGCTACACCTTC.

This clonotype has at least ten counts. J is TRBJ2-5 and V is TRBV2, with D unclear. CDR1 is SNHLY and CDR2 is FYNNEI in the germline V gene. Trimming pared 2 bases from V and 5 bases from J, leaving 6 bases between. The CDR3 length is 12 residues. As DNA, the CDR3 is TGTGCCAGCAGTGAACTGAGGGAGACCCAGTACTTC. It yields the protein CASSELRETQYF.

At least ten counts were recorded for this clonotype. V and J are TRBV18 and TRBJ2-5; 9 nucleotides match TRBD1. Per germline, CDR1 KGHSH and CDR2 LQKENI. The CDR3 has 17 amino acids. V was clipped by 3 bases and J by 5 bases; unmatched bases: 13. The CDR3 is CASSPWTGATPGETQYF. CDR3 bases: TGTGCCAGCTCACCCTGGACAGGGGCTACGCCCGGGGAGACCCAGTACTTC.

The sample holds many counts of this clonotype. The chain links TRBV28 to TRBJ1-2; D is possibly TRBD1 (5 bases). The CDR3 is made up of 13 amino acids. Per the germline V gene, CDR1 is MDHEN and CDR2 is SYDVKM. The V and J ends lost 3 bases and 6 bases respectively, with 11 bases between them. This CDR3 is CASSLSRGDGYTF. For the CDR3, the DNA is TGTGCCAGCAGTTTGTCGCGGGGGGATGGCTACACCTTC.

This chain joins TRBV7-2 and TRBJ2-7; TRBD2 might be the D (6 bases). This CDR3 has 13 residues. The V and J ends lost 3 bases and 3 bases respectively, with 9 bases between them. CDR1 is SGHTA, CDR2 FQGNSA, per germline. The CDR3 protein is CASSFREFYEQYF. The CDR3 bases are TGTGCCAGCAGCTTTCGGGAGTTCTACGAGCAGTACTTC.

On this clonotype: This CDR3 is missing its conserved last phenylalanine or tryptophan, likely due to a read error. The chain joins TRBV12-3 or TRBV12-4 to TRBJ1-2, with a weak D call TRBD1 (5 bases). This CDR3 contains 11 residues. The CDR3 here is CASSSRGGYTY. Here the CDR3 DNA reads TGTGCTAGCAGTTCACGGGGGGGCTACACCTAC.